This T cell receptor beta chain was retrieved from a study of T cell repertoires in cytomegalovirus infection. In the study overall: Through public TCR beta signatures, both CMV infection and matching HLA type were indicated. Findings and limits, study-wide: HLA-C-restricted CMV-specific TCR beta clonotypes prevailed in the ex vivo response. Summed frequency of shared TCR beta families picked out CMV carriers who also had the relevant HLA.

A single record per CDR3 protein comes from TCRdb applying MiXCR to the reads. The repertoire holds about 250,000 distinct CDR3 sequences, with over 9% as singletons. The table lists this clonotype with many counts. No antigen is known for it. Input material: PBMCs. This sequence was found in a human donor in good health (CMV status not recorded). Some clones in this sample may be carry-over from other donors' samples.

The CDR3 loop reads CASSLAGAGSGTGAKNIQYF. CDR3 DNA: TGTGCCAGCAGCTTAGCGGGGGCAGGTAGTGGGACTGGAGCCAAAAACATTCAGTACTTC. The chain is built from TRBV7-2 and TRBJ2-4; either TRBD1 or TRBD2 may fit D (6 bases each). V was trimmed by 0 bases and J by 0 bases, leaving 21 bases between them. From germline, CDR1 is SGHTA and CDR2 FQGNSA. The CDR3 spans 20 residues.